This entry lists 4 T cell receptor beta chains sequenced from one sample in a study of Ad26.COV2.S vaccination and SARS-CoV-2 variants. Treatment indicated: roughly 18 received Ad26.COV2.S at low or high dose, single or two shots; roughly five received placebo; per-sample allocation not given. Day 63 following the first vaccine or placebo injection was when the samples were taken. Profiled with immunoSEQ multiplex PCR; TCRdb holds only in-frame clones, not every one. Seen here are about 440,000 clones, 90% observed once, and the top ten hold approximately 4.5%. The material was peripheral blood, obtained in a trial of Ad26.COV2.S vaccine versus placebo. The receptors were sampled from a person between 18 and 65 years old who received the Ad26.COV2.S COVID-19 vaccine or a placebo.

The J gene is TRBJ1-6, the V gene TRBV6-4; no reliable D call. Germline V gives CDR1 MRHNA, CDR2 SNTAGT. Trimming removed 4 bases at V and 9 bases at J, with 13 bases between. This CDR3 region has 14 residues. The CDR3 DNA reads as TGTGCCAGCAGTGGGATTGGTAACGGTTCACCCCTCCACTTT. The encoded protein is CASSGIGNGSPLHF.

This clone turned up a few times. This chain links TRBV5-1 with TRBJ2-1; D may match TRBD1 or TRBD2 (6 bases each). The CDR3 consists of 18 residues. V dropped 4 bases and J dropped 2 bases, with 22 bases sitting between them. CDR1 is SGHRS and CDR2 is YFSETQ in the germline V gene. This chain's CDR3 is CASSLSGKGGVPYNEQFF. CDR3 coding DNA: TGCGCCAGCAGCCTAAGCGGAAAGGGGGGAGTACCCTACAATGAGCAGTTCTTC.

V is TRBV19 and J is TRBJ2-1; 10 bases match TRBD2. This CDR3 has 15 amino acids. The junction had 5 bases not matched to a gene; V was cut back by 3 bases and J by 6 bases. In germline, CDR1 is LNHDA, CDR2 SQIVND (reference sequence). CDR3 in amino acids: CASSMGLAGVNEQFF. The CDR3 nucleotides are TGTGCCAGTAGTATGGGTCTAGCGGGAGTCAATGAGCAGTTCTTC.

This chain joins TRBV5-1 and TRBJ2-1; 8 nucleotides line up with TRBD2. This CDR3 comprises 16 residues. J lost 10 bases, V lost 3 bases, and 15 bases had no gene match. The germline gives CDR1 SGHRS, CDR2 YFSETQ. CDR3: CASSSEGTSRFGEQFF. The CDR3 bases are TGCGCCAGCAGCTCCGAGGGGACTAGTAGGTTCGGAGAGCAGTTCTTC.